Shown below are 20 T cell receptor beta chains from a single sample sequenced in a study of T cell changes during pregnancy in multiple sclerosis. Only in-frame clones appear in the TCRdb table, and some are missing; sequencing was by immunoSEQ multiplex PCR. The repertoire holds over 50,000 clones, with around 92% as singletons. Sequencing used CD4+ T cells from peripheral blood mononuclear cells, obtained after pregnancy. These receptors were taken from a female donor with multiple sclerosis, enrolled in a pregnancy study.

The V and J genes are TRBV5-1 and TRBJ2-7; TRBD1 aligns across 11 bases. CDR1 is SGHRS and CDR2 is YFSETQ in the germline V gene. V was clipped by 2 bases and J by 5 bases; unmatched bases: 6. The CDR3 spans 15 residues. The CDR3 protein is CASSFGQGAFHEQYF. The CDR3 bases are TGCGCCAGCAGCTTCGGACAGGGGGCATTCCACGAGCAGTACTTC. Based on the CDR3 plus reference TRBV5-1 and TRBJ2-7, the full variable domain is KAGVTQTPRYLIKTRGQQVTLSCSPISGHRSVSWYQQTPGQGLQFLFEYFSETQRNKGNFPGRFSGRQFSNSRSEMNVSTLELGDSALYLCASSFGQGAFHEQYFGPGTRLTVT.

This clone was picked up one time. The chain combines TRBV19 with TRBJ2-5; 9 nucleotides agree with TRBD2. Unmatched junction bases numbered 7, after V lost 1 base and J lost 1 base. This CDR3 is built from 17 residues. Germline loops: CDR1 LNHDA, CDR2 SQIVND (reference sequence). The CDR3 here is CASSIAGSGSPQETQYF. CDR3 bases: TGTGCCAGTAGTATAGCGGGTAGCGGGAGTCCCCAAGAGACCCAGTACTTC.

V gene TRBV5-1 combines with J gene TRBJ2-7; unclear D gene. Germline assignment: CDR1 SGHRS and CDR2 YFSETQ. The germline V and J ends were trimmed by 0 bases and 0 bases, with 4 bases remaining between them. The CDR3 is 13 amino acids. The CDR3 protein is CASSLARSYEQYF. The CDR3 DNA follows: TGCGCCAGCAGCTTGGCTCGCTCCTACGAGCAGTACTTC.

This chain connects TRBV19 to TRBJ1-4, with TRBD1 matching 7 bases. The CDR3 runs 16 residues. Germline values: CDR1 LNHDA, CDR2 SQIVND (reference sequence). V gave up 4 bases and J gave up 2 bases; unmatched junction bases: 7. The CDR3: CASSNHPGGTNEKLFF. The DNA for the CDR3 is TGTGCCAGTAGTAACCATCCAGGGGGGACTAATGAAAAACTGTTTTTT.

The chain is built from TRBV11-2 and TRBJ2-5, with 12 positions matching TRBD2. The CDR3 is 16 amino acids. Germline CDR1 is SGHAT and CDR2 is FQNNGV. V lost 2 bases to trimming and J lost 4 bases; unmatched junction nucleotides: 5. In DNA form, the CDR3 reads TGTGCCAGCAGCTTACGACTAGCGGGAGACGTAGAGACCCAGTACTTC. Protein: CASSLRLAGDVETQYF.

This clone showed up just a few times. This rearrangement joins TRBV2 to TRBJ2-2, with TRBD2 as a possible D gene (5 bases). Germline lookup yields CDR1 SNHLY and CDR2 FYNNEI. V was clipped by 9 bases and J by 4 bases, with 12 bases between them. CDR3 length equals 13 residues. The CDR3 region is CASRTGSTGELFF. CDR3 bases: TGTGCCAGTAGGACGGGGAGCACCGGGGAGCTGTTTTTT.

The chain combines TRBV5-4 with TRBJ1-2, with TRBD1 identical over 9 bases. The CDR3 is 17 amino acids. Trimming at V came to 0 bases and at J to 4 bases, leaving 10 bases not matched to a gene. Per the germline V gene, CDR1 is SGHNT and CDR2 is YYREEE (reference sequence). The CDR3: CASSLGRQGEFSYGYTF. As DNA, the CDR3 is TGTGCCAGCAGCTTGGGACGACAGGGGGAGTTTAGCTATGGCTACACCTTC.

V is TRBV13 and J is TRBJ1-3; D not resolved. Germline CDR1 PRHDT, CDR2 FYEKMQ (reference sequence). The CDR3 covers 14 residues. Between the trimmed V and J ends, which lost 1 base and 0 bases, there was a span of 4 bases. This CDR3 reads CASSLEASGNTIYF. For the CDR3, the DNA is TGTGCCAGCAGCTTAGAAGCCTCTGGAAACACCATATATTTT. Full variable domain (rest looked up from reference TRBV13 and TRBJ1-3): AAGVIQSPRHLIKEKRETATLKCYPIPRHDTVYWYQQGPGQDPQFLISFYEKMQSDKGSIPDRFSAQQFSDYHSELNMSSLELGDSALYFCASSLEASGNTIYFGEGSWLTVV.

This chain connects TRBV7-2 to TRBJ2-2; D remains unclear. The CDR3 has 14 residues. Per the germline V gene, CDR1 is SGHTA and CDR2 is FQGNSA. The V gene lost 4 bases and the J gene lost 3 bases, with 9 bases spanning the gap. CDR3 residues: CASSSGPHTGELFF. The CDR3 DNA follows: TGTGCCAGCAGCTCGGGTCCACACACCGGGGAGCTGTTTTTT. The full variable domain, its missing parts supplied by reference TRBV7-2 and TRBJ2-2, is GAGVSQSPSNKVTEKGKDVELRCDPISGHTALYWYRQSLGQGLEFLIYFQGNSAPDKSGLPSDRFSAERTGGSVSTLTIQRTQQEDSAVYLCASSSGPHTGELFFGEGSRLTVL.

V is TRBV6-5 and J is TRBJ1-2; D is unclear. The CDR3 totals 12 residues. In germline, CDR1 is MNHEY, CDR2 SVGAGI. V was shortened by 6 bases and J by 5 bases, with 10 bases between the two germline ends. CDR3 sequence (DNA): TGTGCCAGCAGCCGCGGACTATATGGCTACACCTTC. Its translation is CASSRGLYGYTF.

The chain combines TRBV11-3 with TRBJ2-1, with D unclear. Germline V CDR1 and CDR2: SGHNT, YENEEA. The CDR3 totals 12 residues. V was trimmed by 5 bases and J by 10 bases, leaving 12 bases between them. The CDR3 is CASSRLAGEQFF. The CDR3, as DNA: TGTGCCAGCAGCCGCTTAGCCGGGGAGCAGTTCTTC.

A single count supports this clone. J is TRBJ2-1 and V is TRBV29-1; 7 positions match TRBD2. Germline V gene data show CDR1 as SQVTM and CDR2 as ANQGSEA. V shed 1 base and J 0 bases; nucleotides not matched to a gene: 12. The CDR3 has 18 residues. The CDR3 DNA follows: TGCAGCGTTGAAGGAAGTCTAGGGCGCGGGAGCTCCTACAATGAGCAGTTCTTC. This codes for CSVEGSLGRGSSYNEQFF.

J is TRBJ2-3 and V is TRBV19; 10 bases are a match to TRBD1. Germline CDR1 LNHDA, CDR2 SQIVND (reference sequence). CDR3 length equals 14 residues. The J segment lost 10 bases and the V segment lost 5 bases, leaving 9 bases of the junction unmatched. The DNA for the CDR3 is TGTGCCAGTAGTCACCGGACAGGGGGTGGAGCGCAGTATTTT. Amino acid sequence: CASSHRTGGGAQYF.

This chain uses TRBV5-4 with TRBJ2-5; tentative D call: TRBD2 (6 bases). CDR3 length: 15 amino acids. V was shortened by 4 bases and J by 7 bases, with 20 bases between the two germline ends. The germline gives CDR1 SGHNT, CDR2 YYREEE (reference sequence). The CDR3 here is CASSPPGGTRGTQYF. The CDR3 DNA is TGTGCCAGCAGCCCGCCTGGGGGGACCCGGGGGACCCAGTACTTC.

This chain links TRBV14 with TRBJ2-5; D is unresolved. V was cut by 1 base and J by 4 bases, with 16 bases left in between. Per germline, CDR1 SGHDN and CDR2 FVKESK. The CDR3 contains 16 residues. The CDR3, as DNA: TGTGCCAGCAGCCAAGCATTTGCGTACCCTCGAGAGACCCAGTACTTC. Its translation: CASSQAFAYPRETQYF.

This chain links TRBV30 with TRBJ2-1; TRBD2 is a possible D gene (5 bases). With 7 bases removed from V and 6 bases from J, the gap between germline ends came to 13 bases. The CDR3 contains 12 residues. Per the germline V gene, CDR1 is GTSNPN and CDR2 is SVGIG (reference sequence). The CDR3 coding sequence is TGTGCCTCCCTAAAGGGAGCCAATGAGCAGTTCTTC. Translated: CASLKGANEQFF. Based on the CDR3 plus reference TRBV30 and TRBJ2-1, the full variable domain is SQTIHQWPATLVQPVGSPLSLECTVEGTSNPNLYWYRQAAGRGLQLLFYSVGIGQISSEVPQNLSASRPQDRQFILSSKKLLLSDSGFYLCASLKGANEQFFGPGTRLTVL.

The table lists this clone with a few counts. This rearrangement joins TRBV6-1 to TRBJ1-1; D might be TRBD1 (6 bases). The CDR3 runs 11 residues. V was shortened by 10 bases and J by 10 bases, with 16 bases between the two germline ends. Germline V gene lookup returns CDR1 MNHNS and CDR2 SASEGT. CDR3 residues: CATGTGSPAFF. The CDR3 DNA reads TGTGCCACCGGCACAGGGTCACCAGCTTTCTTT.

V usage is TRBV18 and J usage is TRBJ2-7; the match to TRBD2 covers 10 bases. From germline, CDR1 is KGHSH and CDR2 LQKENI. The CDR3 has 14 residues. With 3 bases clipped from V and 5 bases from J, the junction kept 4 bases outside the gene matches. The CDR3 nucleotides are TGTGCCAGCTCACCGGCTAGCGGGAGCCACGAGCAGTACTTC. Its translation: CASSPASGSHEQYF.

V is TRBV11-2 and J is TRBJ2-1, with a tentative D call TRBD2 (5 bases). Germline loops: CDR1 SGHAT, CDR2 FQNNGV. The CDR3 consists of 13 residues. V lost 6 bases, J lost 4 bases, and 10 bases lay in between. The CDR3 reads CASSSELYNEQFF. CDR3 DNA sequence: TGTGCCAGCAGTAGCGAGCTGTACAATGAGCAGTTCTTC.

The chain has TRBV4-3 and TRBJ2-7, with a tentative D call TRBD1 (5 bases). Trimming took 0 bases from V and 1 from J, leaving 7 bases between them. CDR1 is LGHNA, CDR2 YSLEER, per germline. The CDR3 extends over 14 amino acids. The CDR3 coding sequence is TGCGCCAGCAGCCAAGAGCAGGGTTCCTACGAGCAGTACTTC. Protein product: CASSQEQGSYEQYF.